A single sample is the source of the 8 T cell receptor beta chains below, sequenced in a study of beta chain features in type 1 diabetes. The study reverse transcribed the entire isolated RNA, so it sequenced expressed TCRB transcripts. The method was immunoSEQ multiplex PCR; TCRdb's version includes in-frame clones alone and lacks a portion of them. Seen here are around 500,000 clones, roughly an eighth observed once, and the top ten hold about 0.042%. The sample taken for sequencing was naive CD4+ T cells from blood. The receptors derive from a woman aged 18-29 years in good health.

The chain combines TRBV7-2 with TRBJ2-7, with 7 bases that match TRBD1. In germline, CDR1 is SGHTA, CDR2 FQGNSA. The CDR3 is 15 amino acids. Trimming removed 1 base from V and 1 base from J; junction bases left unmatched: 4. The CDR3 DNA reads as TGTGCCAGCAGCTTAGATCTGGGACAGTCCTACGAGCAGTACTTC. Its protein product is CASSLDLGQSYEQYF.

This clone was observed a few times. The V call is TRBV5-4, the J call TRBJ2-3, with a possible D match to TRBD2 (5 bases). Trimming stripped 1 base from V and 6 bases from J, with 15 bases between. Per the germline V gene, CDR1 is SGHNT and CDR2 is YYREEE (reference sequence). The CDR3 is 15 amino acids. The CDR3 sequence is CASSLRLEGGDTQYF. DNA of the CDR3: TGTGCCAGCAGCTTGAGGCTAGAGGGCGGGGATACGCAGTATTTT.

The table lists this clone with a few counts. The chain joins TRBV5-4 to TRBJ2-5, with 12 bases fitting TRBD2. Germline CDR1 and CDR2: SGHNT and YYREEE (reference sequence). V shed 4 bases, J shed 7 bases, and the junction held 17 bases outside the gene matches. The CDR3 runs to 18 residues. As DNA, the CDR3 is TGTGCCAGCAGCCCTATTCCCCCTACTAGCGGGGGGACGGGGACCCAGTACTTC. Its translation: CASSPIPPTSGGTGTQYF.

This clone showed up just a few times. The DNA of the CDR3 is TGTGCCAGCAGTCGGGGAAACTATGGCTACACCTTC. It codes for CASSRGNYGYTF. The chain uses TRBV7-9 and TRBJ1-2; no reliable D call. Trimming stripped 6 bases from V and 2 bases from J, with 7 bases between. The CDR3 contains 12 residues. Per germline, CDR1 SEHNR and CDR2 FQNEAQ (reference sequence). The full variable domain, rest sourced from reference TRBV7-9 and TRBJ1-2, is DTGVSQNPRHKITKRGQNVTFRCDPISEHNRLYWYRQTLGQGPEFLTYFQNEAQLEKSRLLSDRFSAERPKGSFSTLEIQRTEQGDSAMYLCASSRGNYGYTFGSGTRLTVV.

In this sample, this clone turned up a few times. The chain employs TRBV28 and TRBJ2-4, with D possibly called TRBD1 or TRBD2 (5 bases each). The germline V gene encodes CDR1 MDHEN and CDR2 SYDVKM. The V end was cut by 8 bases, the J end by 7 bases, with 15 bases between. The CDR3 totals 13 residues. The CDR3 DNA reads TGTGCCAGCCACGGGACCCTAGAGAACATTCAGTACTTC. This gives the protein CASHGTLENIQYF.

This rearrangement joins TRBV27 to TRBJ2-7; D not resolved. The germline V gene encodes CDR1 MNHEY and CDR2 SMNVEV (reference sequence). The CDR3 is 13 residues long. Between the trimmed V and J ends, which lost 3 bases and 9 bases, there was a span of 15 bases. CDR3 bases: TGTGCCAGCAGTTTCGCCAAATCGCCGGGGCAGTACTTC. The encoded protein is CASSFAKSPGQYF.

This clone has more than one count but fewer than ten. The J gene is TRBJ2-5, the V gene TRBV10-3; the match to TRBD2 covers 8 bases. Trimming at V came to 6 bases and at J to 4 bases, leaving 13 bases not matched to a gene. The CDR3 has 16 amino acids. CDR1 and CDR2 (germline): ENHRY, SYGVKD. Written as DNA, the CDR3 is TGTGCCATCAGCCCGGGTGGGGTAGCGGGGCGAGAGACCCAGTACTTC. Residues: CAISPGGVAGRETQYF.

This clone was seen a few times. The rearrangement joins TRBV27 to TRBJ2-1; the D call may be TRBD1 or TRBD2 (5 bases each). Per the germline V gene, CDR1 is MNHEY and CDR2 is SMNVEV (reference sequence). With 7 bases removed from V and 6 bases from J, the gap between germline ends came to 16 bases. This CDR3 has 14 amino acids. CDR3 in DNA: TGTGCCAGCATCAAAGTGGGACGATCCAATGAGCAGTTCTTC. Residues: CASIKVGRSNEQFF.